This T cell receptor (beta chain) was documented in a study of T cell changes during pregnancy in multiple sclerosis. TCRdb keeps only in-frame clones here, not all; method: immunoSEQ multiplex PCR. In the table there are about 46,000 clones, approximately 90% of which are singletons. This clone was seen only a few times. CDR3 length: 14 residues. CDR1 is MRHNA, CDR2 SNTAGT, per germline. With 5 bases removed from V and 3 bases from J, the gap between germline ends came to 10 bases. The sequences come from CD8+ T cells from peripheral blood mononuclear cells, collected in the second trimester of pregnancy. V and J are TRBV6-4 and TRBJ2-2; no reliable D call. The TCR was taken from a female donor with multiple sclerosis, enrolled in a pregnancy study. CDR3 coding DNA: TGTGCCAGCAGTCCCTCCCAGGACACCGGGGAGCTGTTTTTT. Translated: CASSPSQDTGELFF.